This T cell receptor beta chain stems from a study of technical replicates of blood from several donors. The assay was immunoSEQ multiplex PCR, and TCRdb's table has in-frame clones only and misses some. The sample holds around 76,000 clones, nearly 99% seen once. The CDR3 totals 18 residues. Per germline, CDR1 SGHTA and CDR2 FQGTGA. The V gene end was trimmed by 5 bases and the J gene end by 5 bases; junction bases not matched to a gene: 11. The sequencing sample was made of T cells isolated from PBMCs. This chain connects TRBV7-3 to TRBJ2-5; TRBD2 aligns across 16 bases. This TCR was recovered from a human donor in good health. The CDR3 region has the DNA TGTGCCAGCAGCCCTCGTCCGGGACTAGCGGGAGGGGGGGAGACCCAGTACTTC. It encodes CASSPRPGLAGGGETQYF.